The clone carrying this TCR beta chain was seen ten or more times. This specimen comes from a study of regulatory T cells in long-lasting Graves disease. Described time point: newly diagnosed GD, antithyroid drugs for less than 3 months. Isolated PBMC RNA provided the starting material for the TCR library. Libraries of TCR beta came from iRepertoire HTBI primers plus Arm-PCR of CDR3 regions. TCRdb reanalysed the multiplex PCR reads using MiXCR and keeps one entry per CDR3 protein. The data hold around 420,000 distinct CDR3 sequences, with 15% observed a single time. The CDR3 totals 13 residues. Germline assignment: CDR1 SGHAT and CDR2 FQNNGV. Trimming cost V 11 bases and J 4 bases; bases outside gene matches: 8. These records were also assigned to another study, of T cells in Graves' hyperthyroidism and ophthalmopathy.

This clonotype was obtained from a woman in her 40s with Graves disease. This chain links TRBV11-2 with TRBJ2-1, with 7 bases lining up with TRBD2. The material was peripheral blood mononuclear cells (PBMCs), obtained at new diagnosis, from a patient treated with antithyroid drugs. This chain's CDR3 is CAATGGTYNEQFF. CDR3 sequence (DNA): TGTGCCGCTACCGGGGGGACGTACAATGAGCAGTTCTTC. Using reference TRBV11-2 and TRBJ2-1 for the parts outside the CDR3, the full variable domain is EAGVAQSPRYKIIEKRQSVAFWCNPISGHATLYWYQQILGQGPKLLIQFQNNGVVDDSQLPKDRFSAERLKGVDSTLKIQPAKLEDSAVYLCAATGGTYNEQFFGPGTRLTVL.